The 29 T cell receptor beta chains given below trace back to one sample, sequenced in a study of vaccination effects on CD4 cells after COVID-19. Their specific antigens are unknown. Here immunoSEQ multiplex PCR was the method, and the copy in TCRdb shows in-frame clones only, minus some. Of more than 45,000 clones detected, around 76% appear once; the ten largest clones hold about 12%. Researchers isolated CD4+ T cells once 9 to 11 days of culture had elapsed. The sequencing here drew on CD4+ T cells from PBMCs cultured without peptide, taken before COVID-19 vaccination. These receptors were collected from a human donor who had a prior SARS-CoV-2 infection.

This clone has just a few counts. CDR3 protein: CASSISDTHGYTF. The CDR3 region has the DNA TGTGCCAGTAGTATTTCCGACACTCACGGCTACACCTTC. This chain joins TRBV19 and TRBJ1-2; D gene uncertain. CDR1 LNHDA and CDR2 SQIVND come from the germline V gene (reference sequence). The V end was cut by 3 bases, the J end by 8 bases, with 13 bases between. CDR3 length: 13 residues.

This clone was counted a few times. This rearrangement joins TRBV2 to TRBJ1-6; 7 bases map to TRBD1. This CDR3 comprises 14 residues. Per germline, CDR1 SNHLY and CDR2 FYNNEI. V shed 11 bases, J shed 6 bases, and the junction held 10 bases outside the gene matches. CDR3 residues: CALMKGQPNSPLHF. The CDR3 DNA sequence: TGTGCCCTTATGAAGGGACAGCCTAATTCACCCCTCCACTTT.

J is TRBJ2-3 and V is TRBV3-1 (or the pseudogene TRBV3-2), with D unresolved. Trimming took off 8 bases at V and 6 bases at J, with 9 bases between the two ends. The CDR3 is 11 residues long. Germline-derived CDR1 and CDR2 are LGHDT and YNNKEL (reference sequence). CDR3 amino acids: CASGQADTQYF. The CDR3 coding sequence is TGTGCCAGCGGGCAGGCGGATACGCAGTATTTT.

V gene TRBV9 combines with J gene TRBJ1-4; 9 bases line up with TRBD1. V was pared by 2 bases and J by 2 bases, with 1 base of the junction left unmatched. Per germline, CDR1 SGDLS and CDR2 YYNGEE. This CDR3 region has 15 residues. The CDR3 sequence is CASSVGQGTNEKLFF. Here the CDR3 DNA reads TGTGCCAGCAGCGTCGGACAGGGGACTAATGAAAAACTGTTTTTT.

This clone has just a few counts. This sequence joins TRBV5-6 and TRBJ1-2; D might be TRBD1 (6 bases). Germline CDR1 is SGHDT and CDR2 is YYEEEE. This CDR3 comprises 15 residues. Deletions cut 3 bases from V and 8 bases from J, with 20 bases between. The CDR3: CASSSKPGQVIGYTF. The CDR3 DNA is TGTGCCAGCAGCTCAAAGCCGGGACAAGTAATAGGCTACACCTTC.

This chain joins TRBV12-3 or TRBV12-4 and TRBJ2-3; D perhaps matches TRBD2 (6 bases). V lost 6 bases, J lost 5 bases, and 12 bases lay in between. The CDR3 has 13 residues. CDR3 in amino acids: CASRAAGIDTQYF. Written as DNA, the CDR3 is TGTGCCAGCAGGGCTGCGGGAATAGATACGCAGTATTTT.

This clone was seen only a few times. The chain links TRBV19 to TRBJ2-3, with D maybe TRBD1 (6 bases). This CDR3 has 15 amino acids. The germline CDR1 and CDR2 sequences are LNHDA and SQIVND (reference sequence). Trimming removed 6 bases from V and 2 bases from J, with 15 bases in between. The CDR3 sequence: CASSRDTQYTDTQYF. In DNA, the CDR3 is TGTGCCAGTAGCCGGGACACGCAATACACAGATACGCAGTATTTT.

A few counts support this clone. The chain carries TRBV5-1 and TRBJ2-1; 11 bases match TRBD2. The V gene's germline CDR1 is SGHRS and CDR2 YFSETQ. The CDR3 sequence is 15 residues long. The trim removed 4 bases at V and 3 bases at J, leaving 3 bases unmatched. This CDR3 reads CASSPGLADYNEQFF. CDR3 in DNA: TGCGCCAGCAGCCCGGGACTAGCGGACTACAATGAGCAGTTCTTC.

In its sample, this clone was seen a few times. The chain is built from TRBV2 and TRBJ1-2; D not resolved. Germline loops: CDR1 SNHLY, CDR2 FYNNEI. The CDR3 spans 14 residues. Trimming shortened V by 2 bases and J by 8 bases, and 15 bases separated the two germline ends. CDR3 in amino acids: CASSERRTAGGYTF. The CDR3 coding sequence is TGTGCCAGCAGTGAAAGGAGGACGGCAGGAGGCTACACCTTC. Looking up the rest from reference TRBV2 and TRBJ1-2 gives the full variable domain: EPEVTQTPSHQVTQMGQEVILRCVPISNHLYFYWYRQILGQKVEFLVSFYNNEISEKSEIFDDQFSVERPDGSNFTLKIRSTKLEDSAMYFCASSERRTAGGYTFGSGTRLTVV.

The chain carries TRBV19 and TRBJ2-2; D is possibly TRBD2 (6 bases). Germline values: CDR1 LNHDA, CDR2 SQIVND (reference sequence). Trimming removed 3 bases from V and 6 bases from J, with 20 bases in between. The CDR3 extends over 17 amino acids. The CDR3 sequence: CASSMNWGRISSGELFF. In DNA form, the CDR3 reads TGTGCCAGTAGTATGAATTGGGGGAGGATTAGTTCCGGGGAGCTGTTTTTT.

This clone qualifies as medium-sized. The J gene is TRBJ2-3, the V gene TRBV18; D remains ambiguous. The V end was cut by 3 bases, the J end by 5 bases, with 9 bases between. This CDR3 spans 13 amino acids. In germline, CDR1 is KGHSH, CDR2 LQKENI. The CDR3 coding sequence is TGTGCCAGCTCACCTATCCCCCTAGATACGCAGTATTTT. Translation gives CASSPIPLDTQYF.

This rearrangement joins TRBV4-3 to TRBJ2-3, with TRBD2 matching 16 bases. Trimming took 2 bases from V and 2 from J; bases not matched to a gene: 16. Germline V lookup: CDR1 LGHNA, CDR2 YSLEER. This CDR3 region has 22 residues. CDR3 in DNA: TGCGCCAGCAGCCAAAGCACCCCGGGACTAGCGGGAGGGGGGAGAACCACAGATACGCAGTATTTT. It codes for CASSQSTPGLAGGGRTTDTQYF.

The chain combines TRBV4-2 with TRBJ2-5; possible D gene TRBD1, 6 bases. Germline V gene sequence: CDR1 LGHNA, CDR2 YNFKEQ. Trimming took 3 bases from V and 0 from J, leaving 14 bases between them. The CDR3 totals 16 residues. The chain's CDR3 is CASSQAGTPNQETQYF. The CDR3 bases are TGTGCCAGCAGCCAGGCCGGGACACCGAACCAAGAGACCCAGTACTTC.

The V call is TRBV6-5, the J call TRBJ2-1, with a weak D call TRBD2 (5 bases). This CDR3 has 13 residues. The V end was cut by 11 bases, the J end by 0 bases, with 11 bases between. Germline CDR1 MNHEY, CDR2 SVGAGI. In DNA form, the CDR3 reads TGTGCCTACGGGGAGACCTCCTACAATGAGCAGTTCTTC. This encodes CAYGETSYNEQFF.

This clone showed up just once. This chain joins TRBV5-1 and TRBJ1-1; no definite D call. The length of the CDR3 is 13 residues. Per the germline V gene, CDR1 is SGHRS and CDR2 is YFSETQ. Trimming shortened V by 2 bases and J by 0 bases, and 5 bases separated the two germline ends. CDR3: CASSFGMNTEAFF. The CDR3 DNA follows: TGCGCCAGCAGCTTCGGTATGAACACTGAAGCTTTCTTT.

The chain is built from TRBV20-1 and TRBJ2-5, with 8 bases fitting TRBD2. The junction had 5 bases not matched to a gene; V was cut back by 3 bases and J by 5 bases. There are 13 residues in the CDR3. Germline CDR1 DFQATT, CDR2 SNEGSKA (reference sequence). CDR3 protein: CSASSGGRETQYF. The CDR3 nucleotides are TGCAGTGCTAGTTCGGGGGGGCGGGAGACCCAGTACTTC.

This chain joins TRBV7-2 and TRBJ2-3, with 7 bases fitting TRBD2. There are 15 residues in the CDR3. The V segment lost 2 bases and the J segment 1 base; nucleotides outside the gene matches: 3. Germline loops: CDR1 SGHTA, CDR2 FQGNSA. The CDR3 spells CASSLFLAGTDTQYF. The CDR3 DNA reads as TGTGCCAGCAGCTTATTTCTAGCGGGCACAGATACGCAGTATTTT.

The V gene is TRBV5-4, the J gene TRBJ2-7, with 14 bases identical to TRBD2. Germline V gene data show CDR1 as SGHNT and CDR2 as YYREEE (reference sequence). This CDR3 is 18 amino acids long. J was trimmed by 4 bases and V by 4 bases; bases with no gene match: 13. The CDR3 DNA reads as TGTGCCAGCAGCCAAGGACTAGCGGGAGGAAGGACCTCTTACGAGCAGTACTTC. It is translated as CASSQGLAGGRTSYEQYF.

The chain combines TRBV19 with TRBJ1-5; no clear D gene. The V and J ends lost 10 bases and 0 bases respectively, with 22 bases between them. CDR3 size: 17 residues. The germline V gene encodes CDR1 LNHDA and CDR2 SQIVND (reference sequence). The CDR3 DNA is TGTGCCACTAGACCGGGGTGGCAGACTTATAGCAATCAGCCCCAGCATTTT. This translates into CATRPGWQTYSNQPQHF.

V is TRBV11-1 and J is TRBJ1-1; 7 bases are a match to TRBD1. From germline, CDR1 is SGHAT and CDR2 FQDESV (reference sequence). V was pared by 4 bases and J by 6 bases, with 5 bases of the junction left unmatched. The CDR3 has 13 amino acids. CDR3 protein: CASSSRQGAEAFF. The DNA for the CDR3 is TGTGCCAGCAGCTCCCGACAGGGTGCTGAAGCTTTCTTT.

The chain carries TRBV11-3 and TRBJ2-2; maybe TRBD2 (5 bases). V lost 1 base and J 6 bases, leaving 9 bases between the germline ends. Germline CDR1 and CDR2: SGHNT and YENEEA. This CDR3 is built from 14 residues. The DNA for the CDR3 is TGTGCCAGCAGCTTAGTCGGGGTGGCCGGGGAGCTGTTTTTT. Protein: CASSLVGVAGELFF.

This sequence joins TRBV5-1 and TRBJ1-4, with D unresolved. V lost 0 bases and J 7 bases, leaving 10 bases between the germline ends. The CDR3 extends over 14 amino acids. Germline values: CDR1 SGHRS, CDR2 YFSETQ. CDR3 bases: TGCGCCAGCAGCTTGGGTGCGCAGGTTGAAAAACTGTTTTTT. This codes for CASSLGAQVEKLFF.

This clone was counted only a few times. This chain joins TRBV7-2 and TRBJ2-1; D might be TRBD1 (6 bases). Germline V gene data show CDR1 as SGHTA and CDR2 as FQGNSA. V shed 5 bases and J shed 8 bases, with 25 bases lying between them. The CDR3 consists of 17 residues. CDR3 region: CASSPSRGSSGPDEQFF. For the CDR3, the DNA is TGTGCCAGCAGCCCGAGTAGGGGGAGTAGTGGCCCGGATGAGCAGTTCTTC.

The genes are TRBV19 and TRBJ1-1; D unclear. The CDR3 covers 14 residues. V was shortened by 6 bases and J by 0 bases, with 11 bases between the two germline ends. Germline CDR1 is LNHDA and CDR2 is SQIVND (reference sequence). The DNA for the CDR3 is TGTGCCAGTAGGTGGGCGGGCATGAACACTGAAGCTTTCTTT. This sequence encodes CASRWAGMNTEAFF.

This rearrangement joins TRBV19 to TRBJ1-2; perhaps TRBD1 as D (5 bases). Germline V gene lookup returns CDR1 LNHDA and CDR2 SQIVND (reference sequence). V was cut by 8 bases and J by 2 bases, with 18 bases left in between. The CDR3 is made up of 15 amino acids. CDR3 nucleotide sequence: TGTGCCAGTGCCAGGGACCTAGATTCAAACTATGGCTACACCTTC. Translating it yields CASARDLDSNYGYTF.

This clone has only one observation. The CDR3 reads CASSAWGQGRTEAFF. CDR3 DNA sequence: TGTGCCAGTAGTGCCTGGGGACAGGGGCGGACTGAAGCTTTCTTT. The chain couples TRBV19 to TRBJ1-1, with 10 nucleotides matching TRBD1. The CDR3 loop spans 15 amino acids. The germline V gene encodes CDR1 LNHDA and CDR2 SQIVND (reference sequence). J gave up 5 bases and V 5 bases, and 8 bases lay outside the gene matches.

The CDR3 DNA follows: TGTGCCAGCAGAAAAGTTGAGACCCAGTACTTC. Translation: CASRKVETQYF. The chain combines TRBV2 with TRBJ2-5; no clear D gene. The CDR3 length is 11 residues. Trimming left V 6 bases short and J 5 bases short, with 7 bases between. Germline V CDR1 and CDR2: SNHLY, FYNNEI.

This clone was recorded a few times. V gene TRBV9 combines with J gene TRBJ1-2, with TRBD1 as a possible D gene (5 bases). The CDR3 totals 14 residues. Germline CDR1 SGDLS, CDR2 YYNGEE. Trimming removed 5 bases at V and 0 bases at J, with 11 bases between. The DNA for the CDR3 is TGTGCCAGCAGTGCGGGACCCACTAACTATGGCTACACCTTC. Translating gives CASSAGPTNYGYTF.

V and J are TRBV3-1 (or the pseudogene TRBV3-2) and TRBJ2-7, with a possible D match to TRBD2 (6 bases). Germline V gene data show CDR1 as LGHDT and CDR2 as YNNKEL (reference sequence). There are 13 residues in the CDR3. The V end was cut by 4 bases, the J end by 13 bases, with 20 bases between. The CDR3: CASSLTGEPPLYF. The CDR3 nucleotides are TGTGCCAGCAGCCTGACGGGAGAGCCCCCCCTCTACTTC.